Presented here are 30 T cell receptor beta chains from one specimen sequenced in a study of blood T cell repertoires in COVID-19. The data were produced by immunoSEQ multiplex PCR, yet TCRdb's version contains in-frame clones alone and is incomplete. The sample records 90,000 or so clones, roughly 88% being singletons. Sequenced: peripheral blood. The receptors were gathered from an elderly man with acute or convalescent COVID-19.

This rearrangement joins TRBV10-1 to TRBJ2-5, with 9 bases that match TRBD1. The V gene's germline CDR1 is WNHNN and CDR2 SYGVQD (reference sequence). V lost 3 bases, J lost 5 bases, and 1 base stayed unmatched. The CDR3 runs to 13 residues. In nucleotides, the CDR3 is TGCGCCAGCAGTGATGGGACAGGGGAGACCCAGTACTTC. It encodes CASSDGTGETQYF.

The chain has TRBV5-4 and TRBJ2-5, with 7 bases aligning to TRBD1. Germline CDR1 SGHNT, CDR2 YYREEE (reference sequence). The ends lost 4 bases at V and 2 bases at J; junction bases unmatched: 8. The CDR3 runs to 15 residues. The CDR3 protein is CASSLGQSLQETQYF. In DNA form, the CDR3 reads TGTGCCAGCAGCCTGGGACAGTCCCTTCAAGAGACCCAGTACTTC.

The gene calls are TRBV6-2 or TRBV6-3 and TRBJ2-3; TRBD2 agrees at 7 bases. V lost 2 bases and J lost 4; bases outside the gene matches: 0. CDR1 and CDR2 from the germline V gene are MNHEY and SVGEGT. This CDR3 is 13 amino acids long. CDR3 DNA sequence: TGTGCCAGCAGTTACGGACTAGCAGATACGCAGTATTTT. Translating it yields CASSYGLADTQYF.

The CDR3 DNA reads TGTGCCAGCAGTTACTCGCTCGGGAGGGCCCATGAGCAGTTCTTC. This encodes CASSYSLGRAHEQFF. V is TRBV6-2 or TRBV6-3 and J is TRBJ2-1; TRBD2 matches 8 bases. The germline V gene has CDR1 MNHEY and CDR2 SVGEGT. Trimming took 0 bases from V and 8 from J; bases not matched to a gene: 6. CDR3 length: 15 residues.

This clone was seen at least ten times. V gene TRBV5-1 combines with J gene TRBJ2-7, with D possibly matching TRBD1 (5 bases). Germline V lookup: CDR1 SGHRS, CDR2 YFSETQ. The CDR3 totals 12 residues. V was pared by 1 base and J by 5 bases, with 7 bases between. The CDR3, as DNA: TGCGCCAGCAGCTTGTCAGGGAACGAGCAGTACTTC. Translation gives CASSLSGNEQYF.

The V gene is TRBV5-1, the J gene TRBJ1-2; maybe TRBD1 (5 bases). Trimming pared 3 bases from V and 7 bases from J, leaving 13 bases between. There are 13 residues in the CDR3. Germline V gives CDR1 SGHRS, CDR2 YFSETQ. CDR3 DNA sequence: TGCGCCAGCAGCTCGGGGGACTTTATTGGCTACACCTTC. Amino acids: CASSSGDFIGYTF. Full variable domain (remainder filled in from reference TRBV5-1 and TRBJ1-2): KAGVTQTPRYLIKTRGQQVTLSCSPISGHRSVSWYQQTPGQGLQFLFEYFSETQRNKGNFPGRFSGRQFSNSRSEMNVSTLELGDSALYLCASSSGDFIGYTFGSGTRLTVV.

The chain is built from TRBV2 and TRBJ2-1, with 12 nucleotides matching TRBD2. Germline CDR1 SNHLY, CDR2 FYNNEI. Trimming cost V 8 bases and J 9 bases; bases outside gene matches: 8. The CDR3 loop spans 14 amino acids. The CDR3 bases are TGTGCCAGCCGTCTAGCGGGAGGGTCGAGTGAGCAGTTCTTC. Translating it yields CASRLAGGSSEQFF. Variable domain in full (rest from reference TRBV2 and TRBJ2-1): EPEVTQTPSHQVTQMGQEVILRCVPISNHLYFYWYRQILGQKVEFLVSFYNNEISEKSEIFDDQFSVERPDGSNFTLKIRSTKLEDSAMYFCASRLAGGSSEQFFGPGTRLTVL.

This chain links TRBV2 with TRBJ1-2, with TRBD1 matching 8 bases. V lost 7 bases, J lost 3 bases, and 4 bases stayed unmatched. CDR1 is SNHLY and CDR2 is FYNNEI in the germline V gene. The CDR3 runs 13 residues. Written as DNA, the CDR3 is TGTGCCAGCACCCCGACAGGGGACTATGGCTACACCTTC. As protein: CASTPTGDYGYTF.

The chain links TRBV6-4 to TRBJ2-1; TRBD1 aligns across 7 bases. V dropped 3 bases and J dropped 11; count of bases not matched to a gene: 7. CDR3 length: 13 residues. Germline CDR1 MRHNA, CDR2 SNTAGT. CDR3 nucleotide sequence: TGTGCCAGCAGTGAGACCGGGACAGCGAAGCAGTTCTTC. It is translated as CASSETGTAKQFF.

CDR3 coding DNA: TGTGCCAGCAGAGGGGCAGGGTCTTACTATGGCTACACCTTC. Residues: CASRGAGSYYGYTF. The V gene is TRBV5-4, the J gene TRBJ1-2; possible D gene TRBD1, 5 bases. The germline gives CDR1 SGHNT, CDR2 YYREEE (reference sequence). V lost 5 bases and J 3 bases, leaving 14 bases between the germline ends. This CDR3 region has 14 residues. The full variable domain, in which reference TRBV5-4 and TRBJ1-2 provide the parts outside the CDR3, is ETGVTQSPTHLIKTRGQQVTLRCSSQSGHNTVSWYQQALGQGPQFIFQYYREEENGRGNFPPRFSGLQFPNYSSELNVNALELDDSALYLCASRGAGSYYGYTFGSGTRLTVV.

The CDR3 DNA reads TGCGCCAGCGCCCGGGGAACTGGGGGCGCAAGGGCCACAGATACGCAGTATTTT. Encoded protein: CASARGTGGARATDTQYF. This chain links TRBV5-1 with TRBJ2-3; D perhaps matches TRBD1 (6 bases). V gave up 7 bases and J gave up 2 bases, with 26 bases separating them. This CDR3 comprises 18 residues. Germline lookup yields CDR1 SGHRS and CDR2 YFSETQ.

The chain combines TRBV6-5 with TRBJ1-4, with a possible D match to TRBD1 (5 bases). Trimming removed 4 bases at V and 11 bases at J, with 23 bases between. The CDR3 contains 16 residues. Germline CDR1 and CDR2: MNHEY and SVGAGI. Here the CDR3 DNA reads TGTGCCAGCAGTTCCGAACGGCCAGGGAATCGTGGGAAACTGTTTTTT. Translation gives CASSSERPGNRGKLFF.

CDR3 DNA: TGTGCCAGTAGGCTAGCGGGGGTAAACACCGGGGAGCTGTTTTTT. It encodes CASRLAGVNTGELFF. This chain connects TRBV19 to TRBJ2-2; 10 nucleotides line up with TRBD2. Germline V gene lookup returns CDR1 LNHDA and CDR2 SQIVND (reference sequence). Trimming cost V 6 bases and J 2 bases; bases outside gene matches: 3. The CDR3 totals 15 residues.

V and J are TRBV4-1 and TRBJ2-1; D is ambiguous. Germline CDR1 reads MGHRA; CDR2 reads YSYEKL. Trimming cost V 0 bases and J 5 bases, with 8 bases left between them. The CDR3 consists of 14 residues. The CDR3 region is CASSQDATNNEQFF. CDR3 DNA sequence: TGCGCCAGCAGCCAAGATGCTACCAACAATGAGCAGTTCTTC.

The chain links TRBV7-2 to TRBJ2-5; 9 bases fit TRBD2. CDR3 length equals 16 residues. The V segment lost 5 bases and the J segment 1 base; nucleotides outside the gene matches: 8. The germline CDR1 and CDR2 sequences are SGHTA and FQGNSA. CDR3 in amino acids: CASSPRRTSAQETQYF. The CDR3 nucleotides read TGTGCCAGCAGCCCAAGAAGGACTAGCGCCCAAGAGACCCAGTACTTC.

In DNA form, the CDR3 reads TGTGCCAGCAGTTTGGGACAATATGGAAACACCATATATTTT. Translating it yields CASSLGQYGNTIYF. The genes are TRBV6-6 and TRBJ1-3, with D possibly matching TRBD1 (6 bases). The V gene's germline CDR1 is MNHNY and CDR2 SVGAGI (reference sequence). Trimming removed 4 bases at V and 3 bases at J, with 10 bases between. The CDR3 totals 14 residues.

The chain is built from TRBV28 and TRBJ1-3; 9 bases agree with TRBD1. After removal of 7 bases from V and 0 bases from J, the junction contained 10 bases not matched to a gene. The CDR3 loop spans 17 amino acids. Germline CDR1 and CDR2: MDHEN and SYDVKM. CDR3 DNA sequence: TGTGCCAGCATTAAACCGCCGGGACAGGGCTCTGGAAACACCATATATTTT. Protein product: CASIKPPGQGSGNTIYF.

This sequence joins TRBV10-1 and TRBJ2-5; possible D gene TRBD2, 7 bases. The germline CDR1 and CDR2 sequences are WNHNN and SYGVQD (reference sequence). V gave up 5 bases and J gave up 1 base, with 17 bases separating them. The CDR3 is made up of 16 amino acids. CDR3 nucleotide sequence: TGCGCCAGCAGTCCCCTCCGAGGGGGGGGCCAAGAGACCCAGTACTTC. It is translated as CASSPLRGGGQETQYF.

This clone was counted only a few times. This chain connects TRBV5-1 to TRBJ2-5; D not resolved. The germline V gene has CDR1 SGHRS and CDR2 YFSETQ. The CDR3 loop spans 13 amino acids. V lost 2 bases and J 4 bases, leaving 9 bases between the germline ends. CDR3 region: CASSFGVGETQYF. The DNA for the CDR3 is TGCGCCAGCAGCTTTGGAGTAGGAGAGACCCAGTACTTC.

The CDR3 region is CASSQGRLTPLHF. DNA of the CDR3: TGTGCCAGCAGCCAAGGGCGGCTAACACCCCTCCACTTT. The genes are TRBV4-2 and TRBJ1-6; no reliable D call. Per germline, CDR1 LGHNA and CDR2 YNFKEQ. The length of the CDR3 is 13 residues. The germline V and J ends were trimmed by 1 base and 11 bases, with 9 bases remaining between them.

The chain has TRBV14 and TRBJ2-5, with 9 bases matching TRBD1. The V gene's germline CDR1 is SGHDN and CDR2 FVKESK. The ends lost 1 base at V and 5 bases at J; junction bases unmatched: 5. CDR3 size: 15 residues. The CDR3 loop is CASSQVTGGLETQYF. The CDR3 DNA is TGTGCCAGCAGCCAAGTAACAGGGGGCTTGGAGACCCAGTACTTC.

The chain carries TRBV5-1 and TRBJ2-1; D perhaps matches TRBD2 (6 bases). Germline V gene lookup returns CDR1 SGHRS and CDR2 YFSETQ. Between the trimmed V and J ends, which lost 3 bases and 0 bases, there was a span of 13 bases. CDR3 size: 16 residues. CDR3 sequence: CASSWAGLTSYNEQFF. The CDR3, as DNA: TGCGCCAGCAGCTGGGCGGGACTTACCTCCTACAATGAGCAGTTCTTC.

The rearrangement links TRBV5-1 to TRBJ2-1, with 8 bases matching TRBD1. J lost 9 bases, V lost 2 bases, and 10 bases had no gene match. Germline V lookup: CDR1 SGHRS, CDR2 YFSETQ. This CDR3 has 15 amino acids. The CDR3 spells CASSFSGQGTVEQFF. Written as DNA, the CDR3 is TGCGCCAGCAGCTTTTCTGGACAGGGTACAGTTGAGCAGTTCTTC.

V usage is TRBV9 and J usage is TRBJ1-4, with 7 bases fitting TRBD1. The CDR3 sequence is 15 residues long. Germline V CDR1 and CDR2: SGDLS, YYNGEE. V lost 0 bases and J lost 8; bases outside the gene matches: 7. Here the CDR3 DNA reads TGTGCCAGCAGCGTAGGACAGGGAGAGGGGGAAAAACTGTTTTTT. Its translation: CASSVGQGEGEKLFF.

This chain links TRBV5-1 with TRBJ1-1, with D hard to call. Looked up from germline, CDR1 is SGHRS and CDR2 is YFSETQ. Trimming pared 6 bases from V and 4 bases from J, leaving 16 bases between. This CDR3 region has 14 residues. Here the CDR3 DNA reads TGCGCCAGCACCCTGACTCCCTCGAGCACTGAAGCTTTCTTT. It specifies CASTLTPSSTEAFF.

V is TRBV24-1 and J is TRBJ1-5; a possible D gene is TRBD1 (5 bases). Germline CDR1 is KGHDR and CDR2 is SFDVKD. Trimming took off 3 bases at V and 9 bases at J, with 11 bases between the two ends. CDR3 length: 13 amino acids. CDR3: CATSDGGVRPQHF. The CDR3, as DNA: TGTGCCACCAGTGATGGGGGGGTGAGGCCCCAGCATTTT.

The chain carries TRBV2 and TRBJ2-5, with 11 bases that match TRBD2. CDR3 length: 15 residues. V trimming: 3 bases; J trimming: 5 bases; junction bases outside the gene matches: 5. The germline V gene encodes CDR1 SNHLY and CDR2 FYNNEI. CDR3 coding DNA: TGTGCCAGCAGTGATTCTAGCGGGAGGCGGGAGACCCAGTACTTC. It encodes CASSDSSGRRETQYF. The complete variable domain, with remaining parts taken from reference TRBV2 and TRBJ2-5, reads EPEVTQTPSHQVTQMGQEVILRCVPISNHLYFYWYRQILGQKVEFLVSFYNNEISEKSEIFDDQFSVERPDGSNFTLKIRSTKLEDSAMYFCASSDSSGRRETQYFGPGTRLLVL.

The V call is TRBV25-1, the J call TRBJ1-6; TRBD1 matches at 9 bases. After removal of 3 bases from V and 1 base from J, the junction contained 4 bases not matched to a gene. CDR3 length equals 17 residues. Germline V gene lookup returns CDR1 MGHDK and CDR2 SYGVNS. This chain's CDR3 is CASSEMGQGSYNSPLHF. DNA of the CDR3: TGTGCCAGCAGTGAGATGGGACAGGGTTCCTATAATTCACCCCTCCACTTT.

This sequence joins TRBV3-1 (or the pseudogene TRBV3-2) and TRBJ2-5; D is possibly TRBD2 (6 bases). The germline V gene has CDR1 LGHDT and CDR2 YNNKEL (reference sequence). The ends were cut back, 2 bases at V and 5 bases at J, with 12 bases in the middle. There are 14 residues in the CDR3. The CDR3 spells CASSQRGAGETQYF. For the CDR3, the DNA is TGTGCCAGCAGCCAACGCGGGGCCGGGGAGACCCAGTACTTC.

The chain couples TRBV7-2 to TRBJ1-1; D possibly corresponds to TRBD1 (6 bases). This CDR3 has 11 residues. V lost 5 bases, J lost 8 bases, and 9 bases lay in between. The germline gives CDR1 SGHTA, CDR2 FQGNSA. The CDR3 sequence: CASSITGEAFF. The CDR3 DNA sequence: TGTGCCAGCAGCATAACAGGGGAAGCTTTCTTT.